Below, 16 T cell receptor beta chains from the same sample are listed, as sequenced in a study of patients and donors after allogeneic stem cell transplantation. TCRdb called the RT-PCR reads again in MiXCR, with one record for every CDR3 protein. The sample lists about a million distinct CDR3 sequences; over 15% were seen once. The sample was blood, either unsorted or a sorted T cell fraction (not recorded which). These receptors were taken from a human donor who was either an allogeneic HSCT recipient or a stem cell or donor lymphocyte infusion donor (not recorded which). It is not recorded whose cells these are; they may come from a transplant donor.

In this sample, this clonotype turned up a few times. V usage is TRBV21-1 and J usage is TRBJ1-5; the DNA was not used to check the table's D call, TRBD1. TRBV21-1 is a pseudogene. The CDR3 extends over 18 amino acids. Written as DNA, the CDR3 is TGTGCCAGCAGCAAAAGGGGACAGGGGGCGCGGAGCAATCAGCCCCAGCATTTT. This encodes CASSKRGQGARSNQPQHF.

This clonotype was found a few times. The chain combines TRBV10-3 with TRBJ2-3; TRBD1 matches at 8 bases. The CDR3 contains 14 residues. Germline CDR1 and CDR2: ENHRY and SYGVKD. The junction had 9 bases not matched to a gene; V was cut back by 10 bases and J by 3 bases. The CDR3 sequence is CATRQGFLTDTQYF. CDR3 in DNA: TGTGCCACCCGACAGGGGTTTTTGACAGATACGCAGTATTTT.

V gene TRBV29-1 combines with J gene TRBJ2-4; perhaps TRBD2 as D (7 bases). The germline CDR1 and CDR2 sequences are SQVTM and ANQGSEA. This CDR3 is built from 14 residues. The V gene lost 7 bases and the J gene lost 4 bases, with 17 bases spanning the gap. The CDR3 is CSAEGGFTKNIQYF. Written as DNA, the CDR3 is TGCAGCGCCGAGGGGGGGTTCACGAAAAACATTCAGTACTTC. Complete variable domain (other parts from reference TRBV29-1 and TRBJ2-4): SAVISQKPSRDICQRGTSLTIQCQVDSQVTMMFWYRQQPGQSLTLIATANQGSEATYESGFVIDKFPISRPNLTFSTLTVSNMSPEDSSIYLCSAEGGFTKNIQYFGAGTRLSVL.

This clonotype was counted between two and nine times. The chain couples TRBV14 to TRBJ1-1; weak D call: TRBD1 (6 bases). Germline-derived CDR1 and CDR2 are SGHDN and FVKESK. Trimming pared 1 base from V and 10 bases from J, leaving 13 bases between. CDR3 length: 13 residues. The CDR3 nucleotides are TGTGCCAGCAGCCAAGGACCGGGGGCCCGAGCTTTCTTT. It encodes CASSQGPGARAFF.

This clonotype has just a few counts. The rearrangement uses TRBV10-2 and TRBJ1-2; D remains unclear. Germline values: CDR1 WSHSY, CDR2 SAAADI. Trimming stripped 3 bases from V and 4 bases from J, with 12 bases between. CDR3 length: 14 amino acids. The CDR3 loop reads CASSEPCPTYGYTF. Here the CDR3 DNA reads TGCGCCAGCAGTGAACCGTGCCCGACCTATGGCTACACCTTC.

In its sample, this clonotype was seen a few times. This sequence joins TRBV9 and TRBJ1-3; D ambiguous. The CDR3 contains 12 residues. Germline V CDR1 and CDR2: SGDLS, YYNGEE. V gave up 4 bases and J gave up 6 bases, with 8 bases separating them. The CDR3 nucleotides read TGTGCCAGCAGCCCCCAAAAAAACACCATATATTTT. This codes for CASSPQKNTIYF.

There are a few counts of this clonotype. The chain employs TRBV21-1 and TRBJ2-3; no DNA check was done on the table's D call, TRBD1. TRBV21-1 is classified as a pseudogene. This CDR3 spans 17 amino acids. The CDR3 bases are TGTGCCAGCAGCAAAGCTTCGGTGCAGGGGAGCACAGATACGCAGTATTTT. It encodes CASSKASVQGSTDTQYF.

The chain has TRBV9 and TRBJ2-5, with 7 bases that match TRBD1. The trim removed 0 bases at V and 3 bases at J, leaving 2 bases unmatched. This CDR3 has 14 amino acids. Germline V lookup: CDR1 SGDLS, CDR2 YYNGEE. This CDR3 is CASSVGGTEETQYF. For the CDR3, the DNA is TGTGCCAGCAGCGTAGGTGGGACAGAAGAGACCCAGTACTTC.

This clonotype was seen a handful of times. The rearrangement joins TRBV12-3 or TRBV12-4 to TRBJ2-7; TRBD2 aligns across 11 bases. The CDR3 totals 18 residues. Losses at the gene ends were 6 bases for V and 1 base for J; bases not matched to a gene: 14. CDR3 residues: CASSPRWASGGSSYEQYF. The CDR3 nucleotides are TGTGCCAGCAGCCCCAGGTGGGCTAGCGGGGGGTCTTCCTACGAGCAGTACTTC.

The genes are TRBV27 and TRBJ2-7; 9 positions match TRBD2. There are 16 residues in the CDR3. Germline-derived CDR1 and CDR2 are MNHEY and SMNVEV (reference sequence). Trimming cost V 2 bases and J 6 bases; bases outside gene matches: 11. The CDR3 reads CASSLLSREGPLEQYF. In DNA form, the CDR3 reads TGTGCCAGCAGTTTACTTTCGCGGGAGGGCCCCCTCGAGCAGTACTTC.

As concerns this clonotype: Sequence at one end of the junction differs from germline and may be a read error. The gene calls are TRBV27 and TRBJ1-6; TRBD1 is a possible D gene (5 bases). CDR1 and CDR2 from the germline V gene are MNHEY and SMNVEV (reference sequence). The CDR3 spans 12 residues. The CDR3 protein is CASTGPNSSLHF. In DNA, the CDR3 is TGTGCCAGCACGGGGCCGAATTCATCCCTCCACTTT.

This clonotype appeared a few times. V and J are TRBV29-1 and TRBJ1-6, with D maybe TRBD1 (6 bases). The V and J ends lost 5 bases and 7 bases respectively, with 18 bases between them. The V gene's germline CDR1 is SQVTM and CDR2 ANQGSEA. This CDR3 is built from 15 residues. This chain's CDR3 is CSVLVGQGKNSPLHF. As DNA, the CDR3 is TGCAGCGTTTTGGTTGGCCAGGGGAAAAATTCACCCCTCCACTTT.

This clonotype was counted only a few times. This sequence joins TRBV9 and TRBJ1-3; D not resolved. Germline V CDR1 and CDR2: SGDLS, YYNGEE. Trimming cost V 0 bases and J 2 bases, with 9 bases left between them. The CDR3 totals 15 residues. The CDR3 DNA reads as TGTGCCAGCAGCGTAGCTGCACAGCCTGGAAACACCATATATTTT. Amino acids: CASSVAAQPGNTIYF.

The J gene is TRBJ2-3, the V gene TRBV20-1; 11 nucleotides align to TRBD2. The V gene end was trimmed by 1 base and the J gene end by 8 bases; junction bases not matched to a gene: 8. This CDR3 region has 15 residues. From germline, CDR1 is DFQATT and CDR2 SNEGSKA (reference sequence). DNA for the CDR3: TGCAGTGCTAGAGGGGTAGCGGGAGGGCGTGTTACGCAGTATTTT. It translates to CSARGVAGGRVTQYF.

This clonotype was seen repeatedly, ten times or more. The rearrangement joins TRBV12-3 or TRBV12-4 to TRBJ2-3, with 14 bases fitting TRBD2. This CDR3 is 13 amino acids long. V was clipped by 5 bases and J by 14 bases; unmatched bases: 6. The CDR3 region is CASSGTSGGLGYF. CDR3 in DNA: TGTGCCAGCAGTGGGACTAGCGGGGGCCTGGGGTATTTT.

The rearrangement uses TRBV4-1 and TRBJ1-1; 8 nucleotides line up with TRBD1. The CDR3 spans 16 residues. V gave up 6 bases and J gave up 1 base; unmatched junction bases: 10. Germline V gives CDR1 MGHRA, CDR2 YSYEKL. The CDR3 spells CASSVVRGRPNTEAFF. The CDR3 DNA reads as TGCGCCAGCAGTGTTGTCAGGGGGCGTCCGAACACTGAAGCTTTCTTT.